This TCR beta chain stems from a study of T cells after posttransplantation cyclophosphamide. Broader study findings: Recipient CMV seropositivity and CMV reactivation strongly tracked TRB clonality. Skin or GI-infiltrating T cells shared few TRB sequences with blood.

The germline V gene encodes CDR1 SGHRS and CDR2 YFSETQ. Germline trimming cut 4 bases from V and 5 bases from J; bases unmatched to any gene: 10. The CDR3 is 15 amino acids. Sequencing used immunoSEQ multiplex PCR; TCRdb keeps in-frame clones, though not all of them. The data show some 38,000 clones, with none appearing a single time. This clone was detected many times. Its antigen is currently unknown. Sequencing was done on a sample of PBMCs. The chain couples TRBV5-1 to TRBJ1-1; 8 bases match TRBD1. The TCR sequence derives from a man aged 45-65 years in good health, CMV-negative, and a related stem cell transplant donor. This chain's CDR3 is CASSPGQGTRTEAFF. CDR3 nucleotides: TGCGCCAGCAGCCCAGGACAGGGCACGAGGACTGAAGCTTTCTTT.